This T cell receptor (beta chain) was identified during a study of STAT3 mutations in large granular lymphocyte leukemia. Across the whole study: Roughly half the longitudinally sequenced T-LGLL patients had canonical STAT3 mutations. Study observations and caveats: Every T-cell large granular lymphocyte leukemia patient had at least one immunodominant TCR beta clonotype.

Average productive template count per sample was 35,000 to 50,000. Generated by immunoSEQ multiplex PCR, the TCRdb table keeps only in-frame clones and is missing some. This sample has roughly 13,000 clones, with 88% found just once. Regarding this clone: Its antigen is as yet unknown.

CDR1 and CDR2 from the germline V gene are SGHRS and YFSETQ. V dropped 2 bases and J dropped 0 bases, with 12 bases sitting between them. This CDR3 contains 16 residues. The sample was PBMCs. This sequence originates from a human donor with T large granular lymphocyte leukemia. Some clones in this sample may be carry-over from other donors' samples. V and J are TRBV5-1 and TRBJ1-3; maybe TRBD1 (6 bases). CDR3 protein: CASSLGDRFSGNTIYF. The CDR3 DNA follows: TGCGCCAGCAGCTTAGGCGACAGGTTCTCTGGAAACACCATATATTTT.